The present TCR beta chain was sequenced within a study of blood T cell repertoires in COVID-19. This CDR3 has 15 amino acids. In germline, CDR1 is SGHAT, CDR2 FQNNGV. The V gene lost 1 base and the J gene lost 3 bases, with 13 bases spanning the gap. Clones were sequenced by immunoSEQ multiplex PCR, and TCRdb holds only the in-frame ones, with some missing. The table has 250,000 to 300,000 clones, 65% to 85% seen once. The sequencing sample was made of PBMCs or T cells enriched from blood (not recorded which). The chain joins TRBV11-2 to TRBJ2-7, with D maybe TRBD1 (5 bases). This receptor was obtained from a man aged 50 to 60 who had recovered from COVID-19. CDR3 protein: CASSLVASGIYEQYF. In DNA, the CDR3 is TGTGCCAGCAGCTTAGTGGCGTCAGGGATCTACGAGCAGTACTTC.